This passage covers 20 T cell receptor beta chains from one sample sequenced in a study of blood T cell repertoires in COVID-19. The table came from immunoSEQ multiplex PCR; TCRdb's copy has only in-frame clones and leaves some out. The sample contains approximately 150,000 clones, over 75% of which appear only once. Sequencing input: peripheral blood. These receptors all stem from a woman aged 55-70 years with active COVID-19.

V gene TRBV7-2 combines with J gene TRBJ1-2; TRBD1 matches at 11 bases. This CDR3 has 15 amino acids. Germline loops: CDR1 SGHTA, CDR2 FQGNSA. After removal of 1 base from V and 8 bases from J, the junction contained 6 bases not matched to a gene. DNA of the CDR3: TGTGCCAGCAGCTTAGGTCCGGGACAGGGGGGAGGCTACACCTTC. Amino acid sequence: CASSLGPGQGGGYTF.

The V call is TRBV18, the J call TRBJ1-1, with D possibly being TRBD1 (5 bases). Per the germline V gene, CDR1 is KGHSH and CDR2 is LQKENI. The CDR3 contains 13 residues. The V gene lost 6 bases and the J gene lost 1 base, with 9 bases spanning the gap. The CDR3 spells CASSRGQNTEAFF. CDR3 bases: TGTGCCAGCTCCCGCGGACAGAACACTGAAGCTTTCTTT.

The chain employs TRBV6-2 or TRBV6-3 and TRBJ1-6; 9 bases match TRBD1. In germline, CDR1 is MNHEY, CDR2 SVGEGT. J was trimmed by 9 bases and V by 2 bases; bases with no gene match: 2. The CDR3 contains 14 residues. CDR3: CASSYPDRGSPLHF. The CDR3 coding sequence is TGTGCCAGCAGTTACCCGGACAGGGGTTCACCCCTCCACTTT.

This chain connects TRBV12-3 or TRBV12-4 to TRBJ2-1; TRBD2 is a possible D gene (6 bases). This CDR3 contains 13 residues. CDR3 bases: TGTACACACCCCTCGGGGGTGGTTTGTGAGCAGTTCTTC. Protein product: CTHPSGVVCEQFF.

The CDR3 protein is CASRDPGTASGNTIYF. CDR3 coding DNA: TGTGCCAGTAGGGATCCCGGGACAGCCTCTGGAAACACCATATATTTT. The gene calls are TRBV19 and TRBJ1-3; 7 bases line up with TRBD1. CDR3 length: 16 amino acids. J was trimmed by 0 bases and V by 6 bases; bases with no gene match: 8. The germline V gene encodes CDR1 LNHDA and CDR2 SQIVND (reference sequence). Supplemented by reference TRBV19 and TRBJ1-3, the full variable domain reads DGGITQSPKYLFRKEGQNVTLSCEQNLNHDAMYWYRQDPGQGLRLIYYSQIVNDFQKGDIAEGYSVSREKKESFPLTVTSAQKNPTAFYLCASRDPGTASGNTIYFGEGSWLTVV.

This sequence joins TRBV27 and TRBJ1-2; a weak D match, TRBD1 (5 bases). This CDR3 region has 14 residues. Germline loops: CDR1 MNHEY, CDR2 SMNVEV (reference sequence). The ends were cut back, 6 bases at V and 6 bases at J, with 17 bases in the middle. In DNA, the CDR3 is TGTGCCAGCAGCCTTCTCGCTACAGGAGATGGCTACACCTTC. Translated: CASSLLATGDGYTF.

CDR3 in amino acids: CASKEESGSTGELFF. The CDR3 DNA is TGTGCCAGTAAAGAGGAAAGTGGGTCCACCGGGGAGCTGTTTTTT. This chain links TRBV19 with TRBJ2-2, with no clear D. The germline gives CDR1 LNHDA, CDR2 SQIVND (reference sequence). This CDR3 region has 15 residues. Between the trimmed V and J ends, which lost 7 bases and 4 bases, there was a span of 16 bases. The whole variable domain, remainder taken from reference TRBV19 and TRBJ2-2, is DGGITQSPKYLFRKEGQNVTLSCEQNLNHDAMYWYRQDPGQGLRLIYYSQIVNDFQKGDIAEGYSVSREKKESFPLTVTSAQKNPTAFYLCASKEESGSTGELFFGEGSRLTVL.

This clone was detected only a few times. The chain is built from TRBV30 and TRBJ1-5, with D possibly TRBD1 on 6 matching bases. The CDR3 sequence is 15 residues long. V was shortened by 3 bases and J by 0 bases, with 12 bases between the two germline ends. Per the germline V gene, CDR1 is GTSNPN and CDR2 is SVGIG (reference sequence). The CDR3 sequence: CAWRVSGASNQPQHF. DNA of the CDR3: TGTGCCTGGAGGGTATCAGGGGCTAGCAATCAGCCCCAGCATTTT.

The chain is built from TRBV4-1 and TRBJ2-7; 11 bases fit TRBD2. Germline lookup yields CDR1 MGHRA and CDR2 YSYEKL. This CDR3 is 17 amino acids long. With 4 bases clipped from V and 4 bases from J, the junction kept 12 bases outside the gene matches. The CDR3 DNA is TGCGCCAGCAGCCGAGAGGCGAGTGGGACTAGCGGATACGAGCAGTACTTC. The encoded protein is CASSREASGTSGYEQYF.

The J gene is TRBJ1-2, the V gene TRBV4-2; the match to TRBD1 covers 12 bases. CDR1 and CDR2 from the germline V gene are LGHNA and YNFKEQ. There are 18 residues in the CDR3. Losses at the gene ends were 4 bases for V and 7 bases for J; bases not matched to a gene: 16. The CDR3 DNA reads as TGTGCCAGCAGCCCTCACCCGGGACAGGGGGCGAGGATCTCTGGCTACACCTTC. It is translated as CASSPHPGQGARISGYTF.

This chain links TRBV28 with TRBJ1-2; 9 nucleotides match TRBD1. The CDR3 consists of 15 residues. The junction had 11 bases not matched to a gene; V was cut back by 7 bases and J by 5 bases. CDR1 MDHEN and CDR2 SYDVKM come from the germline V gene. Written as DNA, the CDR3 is TGTGCCAGCAAAAAGGGGACAGGGTCCCCATATGGCTACACCTTC. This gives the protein CASKKGTGSPYGYTF.

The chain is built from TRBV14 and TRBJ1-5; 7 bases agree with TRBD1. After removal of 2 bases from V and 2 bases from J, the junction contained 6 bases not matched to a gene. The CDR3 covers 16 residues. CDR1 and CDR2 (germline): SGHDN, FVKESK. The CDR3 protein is CASSQPQGRGNQPQHF. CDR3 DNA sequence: TGTGCCAGCAGCCAACCACAGGGGAGAGGCAATCAGCCCCAGCATTTT.

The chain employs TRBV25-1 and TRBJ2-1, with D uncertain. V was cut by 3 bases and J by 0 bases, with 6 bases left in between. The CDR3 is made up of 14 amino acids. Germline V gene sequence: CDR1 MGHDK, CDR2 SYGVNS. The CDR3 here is CASSDLSSYNEQFF. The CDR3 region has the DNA TGTGCCAGCAGTGATCTGAGCTCCTACAATGAGCAGTTCTTC.

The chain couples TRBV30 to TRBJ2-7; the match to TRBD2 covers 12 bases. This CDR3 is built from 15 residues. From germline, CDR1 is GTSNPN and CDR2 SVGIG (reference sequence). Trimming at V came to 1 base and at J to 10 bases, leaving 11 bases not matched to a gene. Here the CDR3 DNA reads TGTGCCTGGAGTGATAAAGCTAGCGGGAGGGCCGTTCAGTACTTC. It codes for CAWSDKASGRAVQYF.

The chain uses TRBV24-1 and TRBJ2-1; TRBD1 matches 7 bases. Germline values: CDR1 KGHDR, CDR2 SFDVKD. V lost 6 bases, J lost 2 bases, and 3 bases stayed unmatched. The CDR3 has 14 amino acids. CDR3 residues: CATSSGTAYNEQFF. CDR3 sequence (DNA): TGTGCCACCAGTTCCGGGACAGCCTACAATGAGCAGTTCTTC.

The CDR3 sequence is CASSYRSRGSNQPQHF. CDR3 nucleotides: TGTGCCAGCAGTTACCGCTCGCGGGGTAGCAATCAGCCCCAGCATTTT. The V and J genes are TRBV6-5 and TRBJ1-5, with D unclear. Looked up from germline, CDR1 is MNHEY and CDR2 is SVGAGI. Trimming left V 2 bases short and J 0 bases short, with 11 bases between. This CDR3 contains 16 residues.

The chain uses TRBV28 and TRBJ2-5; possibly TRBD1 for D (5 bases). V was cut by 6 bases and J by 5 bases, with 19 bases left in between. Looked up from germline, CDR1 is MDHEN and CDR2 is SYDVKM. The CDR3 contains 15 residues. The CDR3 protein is CASSKQRGLSETQYF. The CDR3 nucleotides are TGTGCCAGCAGCAAACAAAGGGGATTGAGCGAGACCCAGTACTTC.

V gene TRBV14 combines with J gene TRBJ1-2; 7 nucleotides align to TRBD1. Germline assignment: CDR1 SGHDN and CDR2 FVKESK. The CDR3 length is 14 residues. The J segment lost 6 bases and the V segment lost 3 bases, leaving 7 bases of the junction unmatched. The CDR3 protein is CASSQIQGLDGYTF. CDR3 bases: TGTGCCAGCAGCCAGATACAGGGGCTCGATGGCTACACCTTC. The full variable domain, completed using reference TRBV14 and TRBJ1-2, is EAGVTQFPSHSVIEKGQTVTLRCDPISGHDNLYWYRRVMGKEIKFLLHFVKESKQDESGMPNNRFLAERTGGTYSTLKVQPAELEDSGVYFCASSQIQGLDGYTFGSGTRLTVV.

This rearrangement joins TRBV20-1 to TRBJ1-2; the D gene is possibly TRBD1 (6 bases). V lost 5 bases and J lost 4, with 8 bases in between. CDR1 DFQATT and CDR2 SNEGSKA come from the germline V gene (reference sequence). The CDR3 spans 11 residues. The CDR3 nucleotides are TGCAGTGCTCCAGGGGCCTATGGCTACACCTTC. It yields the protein CSAPGAYGYTF.

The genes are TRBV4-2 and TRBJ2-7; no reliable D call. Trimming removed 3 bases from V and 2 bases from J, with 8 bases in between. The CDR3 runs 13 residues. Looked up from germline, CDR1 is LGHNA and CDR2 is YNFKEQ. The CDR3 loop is CASSQGQTYEQYF. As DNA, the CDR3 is TGTGCCAGCAGCCAGGGCCAGACCTACGAGCAGTACTTC.